What follows are 20 T cell receptor beta chains derived from one specimen sequenced in a study of T cell responses to AZD1222 COVID-19 vaccine. Here immunoSEQ multiplex PCR was the method, and the copy in TCRdb shows in-frame clones only, minus some. Found here are some 110,000 clones, roughly 80% of them singletons; the top ten hold approximately 10%. The sequences come from peripheral blood, collected on day 0 of AZD1222 vaccination. The origin of the receptors is an adult in good health.

V and J are TRBV19 and TRBJ1-4; 9 bases line up with TRBD1. With V trimmed by 4 bases and J by 6 bases, 6 bases remained unmatched. The CDR3 is 15 amino acids. Germline loops: CDR1 LNHDA, CDR2 SQIVND (reference sequence). The CDR3 region is CASSSTGQGYEKLFF. CDR3 sequence (DNA): TGTGCCAGTAGTAGTACGGGACAGGGATATGAAAAACTGTTTTTT.

The chain employs TRBV6-5 and TRBJ1-2; 7 nucleotides line up with TRBD1. The germline CDR1 and CDR2 sequences are MNHEY and SVGAGI. V shed 4 bases, J shed 7 bases, and the junction held 9 bases outside the gene matches. This CDR3 comprises 14 residues. The CDR3 loop is CASSSIRQGRGYTF. The CDR3 DNA reads TGTGCCAGCAGTTCCATCCGACAGGGACGTGGCTACACCTTC.

This chain joins TRBV2 and TRBJ1-4; D uncertain. The V end lost 0 bases, the J end lost 8 bases, and 7 bases lay between the germline ends. CDR1 SNHLY and CDR2 FYNNEI come from the germline V gene. This CDR3 is 13 amino acids long. The CDR3 DNA is TGTGCCAGCAGTGAAGCGCGAGGGGAAAAACTGTTTTTT. Amino acid sequence: CASSEARGEKLFF.

The chain has TRBV5-4 and TRBJ1-2, with 10 positions matching TRBD1. CDR3 length equals 13 residues. V dropped 2 bases and J dropped 7; count of bases not matched to a gene: 2. CDR1 is SGHNT, CDR2 YYREEE, per germline (reference sequence). CDR3 nucleotides: TGTGCCAGCAGCTTCGACAGGGGGCTTGGCTACACCTTC. Amino acid sequence: CASSFDRGLGYTF.

This clone was seen a few times. V usage is TRBV28 and J usage is TRBJ1-1; 7 bases line up with TRBD1. V was clipped by 2 bases and J by 0 bases; unmatched bases: 6. The CDR3 totals 16 residues. The germline CDR1 and CDR2 sequences are MDHEN and SYDVKM. As DNA, the CDR3 is TGTGCCAGCAGTTTAAGACAGGGCTCTATGAACACTGAAGCTTTCTTT. Translated: CASSLRQGSMNTEAFF.

This chain links TRBV25-1 with TRBJ1-5; TRBD1 agrees at 12 bases. CDR1 and CDR2 (germline): MGHDK, SYGVNS. This CDR3 is built from 14 residues. V shed 4 bases, J shed 7 bases, and the junction held 2 bases outside the gene matches. This CDR3 reads CASSGGTGGQPQHF. Written as DNA, the CDR3 is TGTGCCAGCAGTGGAGGGACAGGGGGCCAGCCCCAGCATTTT.

This sequence joins TRBV4-3 and TRBJ2-7; D remains ambiguous. The V end lost 0 bases, the J end lost 9 bases, and 12 bases lay between the germline ends. Germline CDR1 LGHNA, CDR2 YSLEER. CDR3 length equals 13 residues. CDR3 loop: CASSQDFLTGQYF. DNA of the CDR3: TGCGCCAGCAGCCAAGATTTCCTGACGGGGCAGTACTTC.

This clone appeared once. V is TRBV10-3 and J is TRBJ1-4; 8 bases align to TRBD1. V shed 7 bases and J 7 bases; nucleotides not matched to a gene: 8. The CDR3 is 14 residues long. The germline gives CDR1 ENHRY, CDR2 SYGVKD. CDR3 DNA sequence: TGTGCCATCAATCCGACAGGGGAGGGTGAAAAACTGTTTTTT. Translation gives CAINPTGEGEKLFF.

This chain links TRBV6-5 with TRBJ2-2; 8 positions agree with TRBD1. V dropped 5 bases and J dropped 2; count of bases not matched to a gene: 4. The CDR3 extends over 15 amino acids. Looked up from germline, CDR1 is MNHEY and CDR2 is SVGAGI. The DNA for the CDR3 is TGTGCCAGCAGTACGGGACAGGTTAACACCGGGGAGCTGTTTTTT. It encodes CASSTGQVNTGELFF.

In this sample, this clone turned up once. This chain links TRBV3-1 (or the pseudogene TRBV3-2) with TRBJ1-1; D is unresolved. The CDR3 length is 12 residues. Trimming took off 3 bases at V and 1 base at J, with 3 bases between the two ends. In germline, CDR1 is LGHDT, CDR2 YNNKEL (reference sequence). The DNA of the CDR3 is TGTGCCAGCAGCCATTGGAACACTGAAGCTTTCTTT. It translates to CASSHWNTEAFF.

The V call is TRBV12-5, the J call TRBJ1-4; no clear D. V lost 0 bases and J lost 0, with 5 bases in between. Looked up from germline, CDR1 is LGHNT and CDR2 is FRNRAP. This CDR3 region has 15 residues. CDR3 nucleotide sequence: TGTGCTAGTGGTTTGGTACAGCCAACTAATGAAAAACTGTTTTTT. As protein: CASGLVQPTNEKLFF.

V and J are TRBV5-8 and TRBJ1-1; 12 bases fit TRBD1. Trimming removed 4 bases from V and 5 bases from J; junction bases left unmatched: 3. CDR3 size: 14 residues. Germline CDR1 reads SGHTS; CDR2 reads YDEGEE. The CDR3: CASSGDRGRTEAFF. The CDR3 DNA follows: TGTGCCAGCAGCGGGGACAGGGGGCGAACTGAAGCTTTCTTT.

The chain recombines TRBV30 with TRBJ2-1, with TRBD2 matching 10 bases. Germline V gives CDR1 GTSNPN, CDR2 SVGIG (reference sequence). This CDR3 has 13 residues. Losses at the gene ends were 8 bases for V and 7 bases for J; bases not matched to a gene: 8. The CDR3 DNA is TGTGCCCGGCGGACTAGCGGAGGGAATGAGCAGTTCTTC. Residues: CARRTSGGNEQFF.

The chain joins TRBV4-2 to TRBJ2-7; 9 bases line up with TRBD2. This CDR3 spans 13 amino acids. The germline gives CDR1 LGHNA, CDR2 YNFKEQ. V shed 0 bases, J shed 12 bases, and the junction held 6 bases outside the gene matches. The CDR3 protein is CASSQDLAGGLYF. The CDR3 DNA reads as TGTGCCAGCAGCCAAGACTTGGCGGGAGGGTTGTACTTC.

The rearrangement uses TRBV6-2 or TRBV6-3 and TRBJ1-1; 7 nucleotides agree with TRBD1. Germline CDR1 MNHEY, CDR2 SVGEGT. The CDR3 has 14 residues. The ends lost 4 bases at V and 1 base at J; junction bases unmatched: 3. The CDR3 nucleotides are TGTGCCAGCAGTTGGGACAGTTCGAACACTGAAGCTTTCTTT. Translated, it gives CASSWDSSNTEAFF.

The chain has TRBV4-3 and TRBJ2-5, with D possibly being TRBD1 (6 bases). From germline, CDR1 is LGHNA and CDR2 YSLEER. This CDR3 spans 15 amino acids. V lost 0 bases, J lost 5 bases, and 13 bases lay in between. The DNA of the CDR3 is TGCGCCAGCAGCCAAGAGGGGGCAGGGTTGGAGACCCAGTACTTC. Encoded protein: CASSQEGAGLETQYF.

As concerns this clone: At one end the junction does not follow the germline gene, possibly because of a read error. This chain joins TRBV28 and TRBJ2-7, with 8 nucleotides matching TRBD2. Per the germline V gene, CDR1 is MDHEN and CDR2 is SYDVKM. This CDR3 spans 12 amino acids. As DNA, the CDR3 is TGTGCCAGCAGTTCACCTCCGGGACTAGGTGTCTTC. It specifies CASSSPPGLGVF.

This chain connects TRBV7-9 to TRBJ1-2; TRBD1 is a possible D gene (6 bases). The CDR3 has 13 amino acids. The V end lost 4 bases, the J end lost 4 bases, and 10 bases lay between the germline ends. CDR1 and CDR2 (germline): SEHNR, FQNEAQ (reference sequence). CDR3 in DNA: TGTGCCAGCAGCTGGGGGACAACCTATGGCTACACCTTC. Protein product: CASSWGTTYGYTF.

The V and J genes are TRBV10-3 and TRBJ1-6; 8 nucleotides match TRBD1. V was pared by 4 bases and J by 2 bases, with 1 base of the junction left unmatched. Germline V gene data show CDR1 as ENHRY and CDR2 as SYGVKD. The CDR3 sequence is 15 residues long. CDR3 sequence (DNA): TGTGCCATCAGTGGGGGACAGGCCTATAATTCACCCCTCCACTTT. This codes for CAISGGQAYNSPLHF.

The chain combines TRBV6-5 with TRBJ1-6; D call uncertain. Germline lookup yields CDR1 MNHEY and CDR2 SVGAGI. This CDR3 is built from 14 residues. Deletions cut 8 bases from V and 0 bases from J, with 8 bases between. The CDR3 DNA reads as TGTGCCAGCGTCTCAAGCTCCTATAATTCACCCCTCCACTTT. Its protein is CASVSSSYNSPLHF.